Below are 30 T cell receptor beta chains sequenced from a single sample in a study of cytomegalovirus exposure and HLA in healthy donors. PCR amplification relied on 60 Vbeta primers (plus 13 Jbeta primers). Measured with immunoSEQ multiplex PCR; TCRdb has only the in-frame clones, and not every one. The repertoire holds roughly 200,000 clones, with more than 70% as singletons. The sequencing sample was made of PBMCs. The receptors here all came from a man aged 35 to 55 in good health and CMV-seropositive.

V and J are TRBV28 and TRBJ2-7; D may be TRBD2 (5 bases). Trimming took 8 bases from V and 0 from J, leaving 14 bases between them. The CDR3 has 14 residues. Per the germline V gene, CDR1 is MDHEN and CDR2 is SYDVKM. CDR3 sequence reads: CASRAGSISYEQYF. As DNA, the CDR3 is TGTGCCAGCCGAGCTGGGAGCATCTCCTACGAGCAGTACTTC.

The chain has TRBV30 and TRBJ1-1, with 8 bases that match TRBD1. J was trimmed by 4 bases and V by 7 bases; bases with no gene match: 8. This CDR3 is 13 amino acids long. CDR1 and CDR2 (germline): GTSNPN, SVGIG (reference sequence). Written as DNA, the CDR3 is TGTGCCTTTAGGACAGGGAGGAGCACTGAAGCTTTCTTT. The encoded protein is CAFRTGRSTEAFF. The full variable domain, rest sourced from reference TRBV30 and TRBJ1-1, is SQTIHQWPATLVQPVGSPLSLECTVEGTSNPNLYWYRQAAGRGLQLLFYSVGIGQISSEVPQNLSASRPQDRQFILSSKKLLLSDSGFYLCAFRTGRSTEAFFGQGTRLTVV.

The chain has TRBV29-1 and TRBJ1-2, with a weak D call TRBD1 (5 bases). Germline CDR1 and CDR2: SQVTM and ANQGSEA. V was trimmed by 4 bases and J by 6 bases, leaving 12 bases between them. CDR3 length equals 12 residues. The CDR3 loop reads CSVVGQGHGYTF. The CDR3 DNA reads as TGCAGCGTTGTCGGTCAGGGTCATGGCTACACCTTC.

This clone was recorded once. The V gene is TRBV4-2, the J gene TRBJ1-5, with D perhaps TRBD1 (5 bases). CDR1 and CDR2 from the germline V gene are LGHNA and YNFKEQ. Trimming pared 2 bases from V and 4 bases from J, leaving 9 bases between. The CDR3 loop spans 14 amino acids. The CDR3 loop reads CASSQPGGNQPQHF. Written as DNA, the CDR3 is TGTGCCAGCAGCCAACCTGGGGGGAATCAGCCCCAGCATTTT.

This clone was counted between two and nine times. The rearrangement joins TRBV5-5 to TRBJ2-1; 8 positions agree with TRBD2. Looked up from germline, CDR1 is SGHKS and CDR2 is YYEKEE (reference sequence). The CDR3 sequence is 14 residues long. V lost 3 bases and J lost 4; bases outside the gene matches: 3. Written as DNA, the CDR3 is TGTGCCAGCAGCTACGGGAGGGGTTACAATGAGCAGTTCTTC. Amino acids: CASSYGRGYNEQFF.

The rearrangement links TRBV6-1 to TRBJ2-1; a possible D gene is TRBD2 (6 bases). Trimming shortened V by 7 bases and J by 4 bases, and 14 bases separated the two germline ends. This CDR3 contains 14 residues. Germline V lookup: CDR1 MNHNS, CDR2 SASEGT. The chain's CDR3 is CASKGGTGYNEQFF. CDR3 in DNA: TGTGCCAGCAAAGGCGGGACGGGTTACAATGAGCAGTTCTTC.

V and J are TRBV10-2 and TRBJ2-1; no clear D. The CDR3 loop spans 14 amino acids. Germline CDR1 WSHSY, CDR2 SAAADI. V lost 7 bases, J lost 0 bases, and 10 bases lay in between. The CDR3 loop is CASNAPSSYNEQFF. The CDR3 DNA follows: TGCGCCAGCAACGCGCCGAGCTCCTACAATGAGCAGTTCTTC.

DNA for the CDR3: TGTGCCAGTAGTGGGACAGGGGGGTTCCACGAGCAGTACTTC. As protein: CASSGTGGFHEQYF. The J gene is TRBJ2-7, the V gene TRBV27, with TRBD1 identical over 11 bases. Germline V gene sequence: CDR1 MNHEY, CDR2 SMNVEV (reference sequence). The CDR3 runs 14 residues. Trimming took 9 bases from V and 5 from J; bases not matched to a gene: 9.

The chain has TRBV4-2 and TRBJ1-3; D is undetermined. CDR3 length: 15 residues. V was pared by 3 bases and J by 0 bases, with 9 bases between. Germline V gene data show CDR1 as LGHNA and CDR2 as YNFKEQ. CDR3 sequence reads: CASSQTTSSGNTIYF. Here the CDR3 DNA reads TGTGCCAGCAGCCAGACTACTAGCTCTGGAAACACCATATATTTT.

The V and J genes are TRBV10-3 and TRBJ2-7; D perhaps matches TRBD1 (5 bases). CDR1 is ENHRY and CDR2 is SYGVKD in the germline V gene. The CDR3 contains 13 residues. Trimming took off 3 bases at V and 1 base at J, with 7 bases between the two ends. The CDR3 sequence is CAISDQGSYEQYF. CDR3 in DNA: TGTGCCATCAGTGATCAGGGATCCTACGAGCAGTACTTC.

The chain employs TRBV30 and TRBJ2-5; a possible D gene is TRBD2 (6 bases). Trimming took off 5 bases at V and 5 bases at J, with 21 bases between the two ends. This CDR3 has 15 amino acids. CDR1 and CDR2 (germline): GTSNPN, SVGIG (reference sequence). CDR3: CAWAGRAGSVETQYF. CDR3 sequence (DNA): TGTGCCTGGGCCGGACGGGCGGGAAGTGTGGAGACCCAGTACTTC.

The CDR3 DNA reads as TGTGCCAGCAGTGACCTGGCTAGCGGTTATTCCTACAATGAGCAGTTCTTC. This translates into CASSDLASGYSYNEQFF. V is TRBV6-1 and J is TRBJ2-1; 7 bases are shared with TRBD2. Germline trimming cut 3 bases from V and 1 base from J; bases unmatched to any gene: 9. Germline CDR1 MNHNS, CDR2 SASEGT. The CDR3 extends over 17 amino acids.

The V call is TRBV29-1, the J call TRBJ1-1; 9 bases agree with TRBD1. Germline CDR1 is SQVTM and CDR2 is ANQGSEA. The CDR3 is 14 amino acids. With 5 bases clipped from V and 2 bases from J, the junction kept 6 bases outside the gene matches. This CDR3 reads CSVSAQGANTEAFF. DNA for the CDR3: TGCAGCGTTTCCGCACAGGGGGCAAACACTGAAGCTTTCTTT.

The chain links TRBV5-1 to TRBJ2-5, with TRBD1 matching over 7 bases. V shed 4 bases, J shed 11 bases, and the junction held 14 bases outside the gene matches. The germline V gene encodes CDR1 SGHRS and CDR2 YFSETQ. The CDR3 is made up of 14 amino acids. CDR3 residues: CASSRTGTADEQYF. The CDR3 DNA reads as TGCGCCAGCAGCCGGACCGGGACAGCCGATGAGCAGTACTTC.

The J gene is TRBJ2-7, the V gene TRBV6-6, with 10 bases identical to TRBD2. Losses at the gene ends were 4 bases for V and 4 bases for J; bases not matched to a gene: 10. The germline V gene has CDR1 MNHNY and CDR2 SVGAGI (reference sequence). There are 16 residues in the CDR3. CDR3 sequence: CASSSLLAGSPYEQYF. CDR3 nucleotides: TGTGCCAGCAGTTCCTTACTAGCGGGATCCCCATACGAGCAGTACTTC.

This chain connects TRBV5-5 to TRBJ1-4; the D gene is possibly TRBD1 (5 bases). This CDR3 is 13 amino acids long. Germline V gene data show CDR1 as SGHKS and CDR2 as YYEKEE (reference sequence). Deletions cut 0 bases from V and 7 bases from J, with 7 bases between. The CDR3 DNA follows: TGTGCCAGCAGCTTGGTAGGGGTTGAAAAACTGTTTTTT. This gives the protein CASSLVGVEKLFF.

The J gene is TRBJ1-1, the V gene TRBV28; perhaps TRBD1 as D (6 bases). The CDR3 extends over 15 amino acids. Deletions cut 5 bases from V and 1 base from J, with 14 bases between. Germline-derived CDR1 and CDR2 are MDHEN and SYDVKM. The chain's CDR3 is CASSRTGTTNTEAFF. The DNA of the CDR3 is TGTGCCAGCAGTCGTACCGGGACAACGAACACTGAAGCTTTCTTT.

This clone was seen only a few times. The genes are TRBV15 and TRBJ1-2; maybe TRBD1 (6 bases). Germline CDR1 and CDR2: LNHNV and YYDKDF (reference sequence). This CDR3 region has 14 residues. Trimming removed 0 bases from V and 10 bases from J, with 15 bases in between. For the CDR3, the DNA is TGTGCCACCAGCAGAGATCTCCGACAGGTTGACTACACCTTC. This sequence encodes CATSRDLRQVDYTF.

The chain recombines TRBV11-2 with TRBJ1-1; D unclear. Germline CDR1 SGHAT, CDR2 FQNNGV. CDR3 length: 14 residues. V lost 2 bases and J 4 bases, leaving 11 bases between the germline ends. The CDR3 protein is CASSLWTDGTEAFF. The CDR3, as DNA: TGTGCCAGCAGCTTATGGACTGACGGCACTGAAGCTTTCTTT.

This clone was seen once. The genes are TRBV4-3 and TRBJ2-5, with D possibly TRBD1 on 6 matching bases. This CDR3 has 16 amino acids. Between the trimmed V and J ends, which lost 3 bases and 2 bases, there was a span of 16 bases. Germline V lookup: CDR1 LGHNA, CDR2 YSLEER. DNA for the CDR3: TGCGCCAGCAGCCAGATTATATTCGACAGGCAAGAGACCCAGTACTTC. This encodes CASSQIIFDRQETQYF.

The chain recombines TRBV9 with TRBJ1-4, with 10 positions matching TRBD1. The CDR3 consists of 14 residues. Looked up from germline, CDR1 is SGDLS and CDR2 is YYNGEE. V shed 4 bases and J 8 bases; nucleotides not matched to a gene: 5. The CDR3 bases are TGTGCCAGCAGCTTGACAGGGGGCGGGGAAAAACTGTTTTTT. It is translated as CASSLTGGGEKLFF. Full variable domain (missing parts from reference TRBV9 and TRBJ1-4): DSGVTQTPKHLITATGQRVTLRCSPRSGDLSVYWYQQSLDQGLQFLIQYYNGEERAKGNILERFSAQQFPDLHSELNLSSLELGDSALYFCASSLTGGGEKLFFGSGTQLSVL.

This clone came up a few times. DNA of the CDR3: TGTGCCAGCAACCAGGGTCTAGAAGGCTACACCTTC. Its protein is CASNQGLEGYTF. The chain employs TRBV6-1 and TRBJ1-2; D perhaps matches TRBD1 (5 bases). Trimming removed 7 bases at V and 8 bases at J, with 14 bases between. The CDR3 is made up of 12 amino acids. Germline V gives CDR1 MNHNS, CDR2 SASEGT.

This clone occurred a few times. The V and J genes are TRBV5-1 and TRBJ1-3; no firm D call. V lost 0 bases to trimming and J lost 2 bases, with 6 bases between them. This CDR3 has 14 residues. Germline assignment: CDR1 SGHRS and CDR2 YFSETQ. The CDR3 sequence: CASSLEATGNTIYF. The CDR3 DNA reads TGCGCCAGCAGCTTGGAAGCCACTGGAAACACCATATATTTT.

Concerning this clone itself: At one end the junction does not follow the germline gene, possibly because of a read error. This rearrangement joins TRBV6-1 to TRBJ2-6, with D perhaps matching TRBD1 (5 bases). The CDR3 loop spans 16 amino acids. Germline assignment: CDR1 MNHNS and CDR2 SASEGT. The CDR3 nucleotides are TGTGCCAGCAGTGACCACTCAGTTTCTGGGGCCAACGGCCTGACTTTC. It yields the protein CASSDHSVSGANGLTF.

This chain connects TRBV9 to TRBJ1-4; D perhaps matches TRBD1 (5 bases). Per the germline V gene, CDR1 is SGDLS and CDR2 is YYNGEE. This CDR3 comprises 17 residues. The V end lost 4 bases, the J end lost 4 bases, and 20 bases lay between the germline ends. CDR3 in amino acids: CASSSTEGLSSNEKLFF. CDR3 sequence (DNA): TGTGCCAGCAGCTCGACAGAGGGACTTTCAAGTAATGAAAAACTGTTTTTT.

The chain uses TRBV29-1 and TRBJ1-4, with D perhaps TRBD1 (6 bases). The CDR3 extends over 13 amino acids. Germline loops: CDR1 SQVTM, CDR2 ANQGSEA. V was trimmed by 6 bases and J by 4 bases, leaving 12 bases between them. This CDR3 is CSVGRGFNEKLFF. CDR3 in DNA: TGCAGCGTGGGAAGGGGGTTTAATGAAAAACTGTTTTTT.

This chain connects TRBV5-4 to TRBJ2-3; the D gene is possibly TRBD2 (6 bases). The germline CDR1 and CDR2 sequences are SGHNT and YYREEE (reference sequence). CDR3 length equals 16 residues. V was clipped by 4 bases and J by 6 bases, with 21 bases between them. The CDR3 loop is CASSRAGGIDADTQYF. The CDR3 DNA reads as TGTGCCAGCAGCCGGGCCGGGGGAATCGATGCGGATACGCAGTATTTT.

This clone was seen a handful of times. This chain uses TRBV5-4 with TRBJ1-4; a weak D match, TRBD1 (6 bases). V was trimmed by 5 bases and J by 5 bases, leaving 16 bases between them. The germline V gene has CDR1 SGHNT and CDR2 YYREEE (reference sequence). The CDR3 has 15 amino acids. CDR3 region: CASRISSGENEKLFF. The DNA of the CDR3 is TGTGCCAGCAGAATATCTTCAGGGGAGAATGAAAAACTGTTTTTT.

This rearrangement joins TRBV5-4 to TRBJ2-1; 7 bases map to TRBD2. This CDR3 has 13 amino acids. The germline gives CDR1 SGHNT, CDR2 YYREEE (reference sequence). V was clipped by 6 bases and J by 4 bases; unmatched bases: 4. CDR3 nucleotide sequence: TGTGCCAGCATGCGTAGCGGGTACAATGAGCAGTTCTTC. It encodes CASMRSGYNEQFF. Supplemented by reference TRBV5-4 and TRBJ2-1, the full variable domain reads ETGVTQSPTHLIKTRGQQVTLRCSSQSGHNTVSWYQQALGQGPQFIFQYYREEENGRGNFPPRFSGLQFPNYSSELNVNALELDDSALYLCASMRSGYNEQFFGPGTRLTVL.

The chain employs TRBV9 and TRBJ1-2; 8 nucleotides match TRBD1. Trimming took 4 bases from V and 4 from J; bases not matched to a gene: 6. The CDR3 runs 14 residues. CDR1 and CDR2 from the germline V gene are SGDLS and YYNGEE. The chain's CDR3 is CASSPDRVPYGYTF. The DNA of the CDR3 is TGTGCCAGCAGCCCGGACAGGGTACCCTATGGCTACACCTTC.